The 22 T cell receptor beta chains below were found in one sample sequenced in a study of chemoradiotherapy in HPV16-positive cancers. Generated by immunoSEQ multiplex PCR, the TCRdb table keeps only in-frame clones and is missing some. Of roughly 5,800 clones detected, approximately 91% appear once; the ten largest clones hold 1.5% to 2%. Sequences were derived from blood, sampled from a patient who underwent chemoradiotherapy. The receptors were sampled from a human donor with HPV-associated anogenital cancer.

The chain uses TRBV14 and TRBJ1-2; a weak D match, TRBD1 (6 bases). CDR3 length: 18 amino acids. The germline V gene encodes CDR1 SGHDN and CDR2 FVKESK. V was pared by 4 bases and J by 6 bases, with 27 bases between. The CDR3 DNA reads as TGTGCCAGCAGCCCCCCCTACTCGAGTACGGGGGGGCGAAATGGCTACACCTTC. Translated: CASSPPYSSTGGRNGYTF.

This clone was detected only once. The CDR3 loop reads CASSPDVEQGAKAFF. CDR3 sequence (DNA): TGTGCCAGCTCACCAGACGTGGAACAGGGCGCGAAAGCTTTCTTT. The chain carries TRBV18 and TRBJ1-1; D may be TRBD1 (6 bases). Looked up from germline, CDR1 is KGHSH and CDR2 is LQKENI. The CDR3 totals 15 residues. V was clipped by 2 bases and J by 9 bases, with 19 bases between them.

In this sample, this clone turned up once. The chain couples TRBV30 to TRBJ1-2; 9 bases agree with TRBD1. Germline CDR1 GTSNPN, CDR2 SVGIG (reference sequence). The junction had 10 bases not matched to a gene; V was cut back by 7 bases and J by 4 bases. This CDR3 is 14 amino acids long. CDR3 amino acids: CASQVRDRVYGYTF. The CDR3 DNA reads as TGTGCCTCCCAGGTCCGGGACAGGGTCTATGGCTACACCTTC.

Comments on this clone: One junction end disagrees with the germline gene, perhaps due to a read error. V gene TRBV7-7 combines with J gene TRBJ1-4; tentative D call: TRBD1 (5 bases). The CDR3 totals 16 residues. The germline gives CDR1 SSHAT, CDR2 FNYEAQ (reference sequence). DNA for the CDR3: TGTGCTAGCAGCCCTGCTTTTGTAGGACAAAGAGAAAAACTGTTTTTT. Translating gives CASSPAFVGQREKLFF.

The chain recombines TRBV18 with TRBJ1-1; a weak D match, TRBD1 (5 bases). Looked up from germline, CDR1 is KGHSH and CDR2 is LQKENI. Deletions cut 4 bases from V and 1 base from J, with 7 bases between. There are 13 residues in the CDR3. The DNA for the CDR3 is TGTGCCAGCTCACAGGGGACGAACACTGAAGCTTTCTTT. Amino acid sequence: CASSQGTNTEAFF.

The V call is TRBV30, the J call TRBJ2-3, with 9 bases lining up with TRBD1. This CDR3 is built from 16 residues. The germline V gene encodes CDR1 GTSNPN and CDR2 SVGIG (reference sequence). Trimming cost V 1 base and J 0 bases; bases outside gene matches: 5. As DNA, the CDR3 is TGTGCCTGGAGTGACGGACAGGGGACTAGCACAGATACGCAGTATTTT. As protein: CAWSDGQGTSTDTQYF.

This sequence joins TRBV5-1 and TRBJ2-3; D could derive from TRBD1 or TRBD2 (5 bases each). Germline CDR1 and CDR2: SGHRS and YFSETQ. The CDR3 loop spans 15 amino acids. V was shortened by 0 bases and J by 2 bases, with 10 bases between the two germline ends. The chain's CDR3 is CASSLGGRDTDTQYF. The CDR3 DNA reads TGCGCCAGCAGCTTGGGGGGCCGGGACACAGATACGCAGTATTTT.

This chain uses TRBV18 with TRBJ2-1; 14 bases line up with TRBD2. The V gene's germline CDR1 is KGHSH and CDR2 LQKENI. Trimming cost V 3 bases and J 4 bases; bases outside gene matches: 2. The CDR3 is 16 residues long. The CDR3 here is CASSPRTSGGYNEQFF. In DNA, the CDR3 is TGTGCCAGCTCACCTCGGACTAGCGGGGGGTACAATGAGCAGTTCTTC. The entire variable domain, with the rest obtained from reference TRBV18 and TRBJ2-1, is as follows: NAGVMQNPRHLVRRRGQEARLRCSPMKGHSHVYWYRQLPEEGLKFMVYLQKENIIDESGMPKERFSAEFPKEGPSILRIQQVVRGDSAAYFCASSPRTSGGYNEQFFGPGTRLTVL.

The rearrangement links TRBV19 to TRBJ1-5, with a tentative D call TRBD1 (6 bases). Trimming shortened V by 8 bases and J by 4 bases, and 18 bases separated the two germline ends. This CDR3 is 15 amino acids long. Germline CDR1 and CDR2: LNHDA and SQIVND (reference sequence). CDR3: CASRQDSVSNQPQHF. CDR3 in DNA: TGTGCCAGTCGCCAGGACAGTGTGAGTAATCAGCCCCAGCATTTT.

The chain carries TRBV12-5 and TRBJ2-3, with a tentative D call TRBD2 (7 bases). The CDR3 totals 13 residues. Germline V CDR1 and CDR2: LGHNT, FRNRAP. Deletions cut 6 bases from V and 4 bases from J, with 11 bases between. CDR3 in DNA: TGTGCTAGTGGATGGGGGGGGCCAGATACGCAGTATTTT. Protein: CASGWGGPDTQYF.

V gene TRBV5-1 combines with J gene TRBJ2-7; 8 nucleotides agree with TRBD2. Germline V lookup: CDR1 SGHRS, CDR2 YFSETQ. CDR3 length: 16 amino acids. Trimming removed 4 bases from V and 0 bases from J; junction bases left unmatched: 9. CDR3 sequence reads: CASSKPGGSGSYEQYF. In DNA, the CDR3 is TGCGCCAGCAGCAAACCGGGGGGGTCGGGCTCCTACGAGCAGTACTTC.

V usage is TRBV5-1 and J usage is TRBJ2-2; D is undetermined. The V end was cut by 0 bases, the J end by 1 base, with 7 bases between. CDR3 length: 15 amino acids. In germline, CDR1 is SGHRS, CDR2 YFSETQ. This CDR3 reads CASSLDGWNTGELFF. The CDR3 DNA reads TGCGCCAGCAGCTTGGACGGCTGGAACACCGGGGAGCTGTTTTTT.

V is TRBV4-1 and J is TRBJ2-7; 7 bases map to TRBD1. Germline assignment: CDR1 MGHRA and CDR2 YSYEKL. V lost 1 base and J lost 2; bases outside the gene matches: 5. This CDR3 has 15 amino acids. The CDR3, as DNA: TGCGCCAGCAGCCAAGGTTCAGGGGGTACCTACGAGCAGTACTTC. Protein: CASSQGSGGTYEQYF.

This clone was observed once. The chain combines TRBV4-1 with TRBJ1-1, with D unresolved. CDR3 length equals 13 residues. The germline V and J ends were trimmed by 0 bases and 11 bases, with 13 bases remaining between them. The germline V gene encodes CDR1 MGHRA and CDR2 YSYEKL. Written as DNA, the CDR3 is TGCGCCAGCAGCCAAGACAGGCCCCTCCACGCTTTCTTT. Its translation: CASSQDRPLHAFF.

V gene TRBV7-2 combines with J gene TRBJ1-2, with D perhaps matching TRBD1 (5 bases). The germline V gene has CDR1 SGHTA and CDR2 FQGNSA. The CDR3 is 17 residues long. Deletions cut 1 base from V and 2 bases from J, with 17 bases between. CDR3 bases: TGTGCCAGCAGCTTAGAAGGATGGCCAGGGATGAACTATGGCTACACCTTC. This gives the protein CASSLEGWPGMNYGYTF.

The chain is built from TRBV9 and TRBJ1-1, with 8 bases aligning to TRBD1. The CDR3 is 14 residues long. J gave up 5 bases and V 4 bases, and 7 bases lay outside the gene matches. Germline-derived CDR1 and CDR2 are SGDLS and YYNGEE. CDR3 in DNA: TGTGCCAGCAGCTCTCAGGGGGCAGGTACTGAAGCTTTCTTT. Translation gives CASSSQGAGTEAFF. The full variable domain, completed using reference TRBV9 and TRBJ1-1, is DSGVTQTPKHLITATGQRVTLRCSPRSGDLSVYWYQQSLDQGLQFLIQYYNGEERAKGNILERFSAQQFPDLHSELNLSSLELGDSALYFCASSSQGAGTEAFFGQGTRLTVV.

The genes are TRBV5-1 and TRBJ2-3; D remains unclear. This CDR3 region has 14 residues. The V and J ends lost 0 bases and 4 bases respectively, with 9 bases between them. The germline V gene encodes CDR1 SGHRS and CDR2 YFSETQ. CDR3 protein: CASSLGLYPDTQYF. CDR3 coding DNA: TGCGCCAGCAGCTTGGGCCTGTACCCAGATACGCAGTATTTT.

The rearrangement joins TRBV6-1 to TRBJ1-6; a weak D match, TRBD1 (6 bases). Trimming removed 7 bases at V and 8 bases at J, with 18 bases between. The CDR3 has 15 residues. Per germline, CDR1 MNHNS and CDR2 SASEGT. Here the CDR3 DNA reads TGTGCCAGCACCCCAGGGGCAGGAGAATATTCACCCCTCCACTTT. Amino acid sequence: CASTPGAGEYSPLHF.

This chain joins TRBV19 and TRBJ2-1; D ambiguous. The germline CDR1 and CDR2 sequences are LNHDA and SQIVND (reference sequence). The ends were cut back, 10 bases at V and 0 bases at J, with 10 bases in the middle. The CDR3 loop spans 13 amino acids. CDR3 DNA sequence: TGTGCCACAAAACCTAGCTCCTACAATGAGCAGTTCTTC. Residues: CATKPSSYNEQFF.

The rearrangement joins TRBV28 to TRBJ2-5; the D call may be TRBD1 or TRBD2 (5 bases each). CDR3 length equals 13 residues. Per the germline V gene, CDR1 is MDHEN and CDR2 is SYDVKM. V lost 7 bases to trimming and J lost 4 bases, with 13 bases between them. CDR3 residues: CASTSSGTETQYF. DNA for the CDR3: TGTGCCAGCACCTCCTCGGGGACAGAGACCCAGTACTTC.

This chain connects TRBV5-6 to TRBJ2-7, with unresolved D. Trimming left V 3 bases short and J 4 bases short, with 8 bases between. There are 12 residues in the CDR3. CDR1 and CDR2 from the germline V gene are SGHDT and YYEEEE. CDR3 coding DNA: TGTGCCAGCAGCTACAATAGTTACGAGCAGTACTTC. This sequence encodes CASSYNSYEQYF.

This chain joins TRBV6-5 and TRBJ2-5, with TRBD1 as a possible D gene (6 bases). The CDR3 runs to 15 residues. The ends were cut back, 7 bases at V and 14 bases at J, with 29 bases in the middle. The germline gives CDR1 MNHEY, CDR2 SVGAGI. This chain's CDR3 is CASTSTNRALGGIYF. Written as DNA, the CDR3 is TGTGCCAGCACCTCAACTAACAGGGCCCTCGGTGGGATCTACTTC.